The next 9 T cell receptor beta chains were all read from a single sample in a study of T cell responses to AZD1222 COVID-19 vaccine. Profiling relied on immunoSEQ multiplex PCR, and the TCRdb table lists in-frame clones only, not all of them. The sample has hundreds of thousands of clones, around 93% seen once. This specimen was peripheral blood, taken 28 days after the second AZD1222 dose. The receptors were gathered from an adult who received the AZD1222 COVID-19 vaccine.

This chain uses TRBV2 with TRBJ2-4; no reliable D call. Trimming shortened V by 7 bases and J by 0 bases, and 10 bases separated the two germline ends. The germline gives CDR1 SNHLY, CDR2 FYNNEI. The CDR3 is 14 residues long. The CDR3 sequence: CASIGRLAKNIQYF. CDR3 in DNA: TGTGCCAGCATAGGTAGGTTAGCCAAAAACATTCAGTACTTC.

The chain is built from TRBV7-7 and TRBJ2-2; 7 nucleotides match TRBD1. The CDR3 is 16 residues long. The germline gives CDR1 SSHAT, CDR2 FNYEAQ (reference sequence). The junction had 5 bases not matched to a gene; V was cut back by 3 bases and J by 1 base. The CDR3 sequence: CASSFVWTGNTGELFF. The CDR3, as DNA: TGTGCCAGCAGCTTCGTATGGACAGGGAACACCGGGGAGCTGTTTTTT.

This sequence joins TRBV29-1 and TRBJ2-2; 7 bases are shared with TRBD1. The ends lost 3 bases at V and 5 bases at J; junction bases unmatched: 6. In germline, CDR1 is SQVTM, CDR2 ANQGSEA. The CDR3 extends over 14 amino acids. This CDR3 is CSVDRGRGTGELFF. CDR3 sequence (DNA): TGCAGCGTTGATAGGGGGCGAGGGACCGGGGAGCTGTTTTTT.

This clone was recorded once. The rearrangement links TRBV28 to TRBJ2-7; D gene ambiguous. The germline V and J ends were trimmed by 6 bases and 7 bases, with 13 bases remaining between them. Looked up from germline, CDR1 is MDHEN and CDR2 is SYDVKM. The CDR3 length is 12 residues. The CDR3: CASSRRVWEQYF. The CDR3 DNA sequence: TGTGCCAGCAGCCGTAGGGTCTGGGAGCAGTACTTC. The whole variable domain, remainder taken from reference TRBV28 and TRBJ2-7, is DVKVTQSSRYLVKRTGEKVFLECVQDMDHENMFWYRQDPGLGLRLIYFSYDVKMKEKGDIPEGYSVSREKKERFSLILESASTNQTSMYLCASSRRVWEQYFGPGTRLTVT.

The CDR3 DNA reads TGTGCCAGCTCACCGGAGTACACTGAAGCTTTCTTT. Amino acids: CASSPEYTEAFF. V and J are TRBV18 and TRBJ1-1; D is unresolved. V was shortened by 3 bases and J by 3 bases, with 5 bases between the two germline ends. CDR3 length equals 12 residues. CDR1 KGHSH and CDR2 LQKENI come from the germline V gene. The full variable domain, completed using reference TRBV18 and TRBJ1-1, is NAGVMQNPRHLVRRRGQEARLRCSPMKGHSHVYWYRQLPEEGLKFMVYLQKENIIDESGMPKERFSAEFPKEGPSILRIQQVVRGDSAAYFCASSPEYTEAFFGQGTRLTVV.

Comment on this clone: The same CDR3 is also encoded by other DNA sequences in this sample. The CDR3, as DNA: TGTGCCAGCAGCCCCGGCGGTAGCGGCTACAATGAGCAGTTCTTC. This gives the protein CASSPGGSGYNEQFF. The chain combines TRBV7-9 with TRBJ2-1; tentative D call: TRBD2 (6 bases). This CDR3 is built from 15 residues. The V end was cut by 5 bases, the J end by 3 bases, with 14 bases between. Germline V CDR1 and CDR2: SEHNR, FQNEAQ (reference sequence). The full variable domain, with the rest looked up from reference TRBV7-9 and TRBJ2-1, is DTGVSQNPRHKITKRGQNVTFRCDPISEHNRLYWYRQTLGQGPEFLTYFQNEAQLEKSRLLSDRFSAERPKGSFSTLEIQRTEQGDSAMYLCASSPGGSGYNEQFFGPGTRLTVL.

The gene calls are TRBV19 and TRBJ2-3; 14 positions agree with TRBD2. The germline gives CDR1 LNHDA, CDR2 SQIVND (reference sequence). The junction had 5 bases not matched to a gene; V was cut back by 6 bases and J by 3 bases. The CDR3 has 16 residues. The CDR3 is CASRGLAGAGTDTQYF. The DNA for the CDR3 is TGTGCCAGTAGGGGACTAGCGGGAGCCGGGACAGATACGCAGTATTTT.

The chain uses TRBV6-5 and TRBJ1-6; weak D call: TRBD1 (6 bases). Looked up from germline, CDR1 is MNHEY and CDR2 is SVGAGI. Trimming removed 0 bases at V and 6 bases at J, with 12 bases between. The CDR3 loop spans 16 amino acids. CDR3 protein: CASSYSIGTSNSPLHF. The CDR3 DNA follows: TGTGCCAGCAGTTACTCGATTGGGACATCTAATTCACCCCTCCACTTT.

The chain combines TRBV6-5 with TRBJ2-3, with D hard to call. This CDR3 spans 14 amino acids. Germline V gene sequence: CDR1 MNHEY, CDR2 SVGAGI. With 2 bases removed from V and 2 bases from J, the gap between germline ends came to 8 bases. The CDR3 nucleotides are TGTGCCAGCAGTTACATCGGTGACACAGATACGCAGTATTTT. Its translation is CASSYIGDTDTQYF.